Each of the 27 T cell receptor beta chains below was sequenced from the same sample in a study of blood T cell repertoires in COVID-19. TCRdb's table, derived via immunoSEQ multiplex PCR, lists solely in-frame clones and lacks some. The data show about 300,000 clones, with 85% to 90% seen just once and around 4% held by the top ten. Input material: PBMCs or T cells enriched from blood (not recorded which). The receptors stem from a young man who had recovered from COVID-19.

The chain couples TRBV19 to TRBJ1-1; TRBD1 might be the D (5 bases). The V end was cut by 10 bases, the J end by 1 base, with 19 bases between. The CDR3 contains 15 residues. Germline values: CDR1 LNHDA, CDR2 SQIVND (reference sequence). CDR3 bases: TGTGCCACCGCTAGGAGGGGCGACGGGAACACTGAAGCTTTCTTT. Translated, it gives CATARRGDGNTEAFF. The full variable domain, its missing parts supplied by reference TRBV19 and TRBJ1-1, is DGGITQSPKYLFRKEGQNVTLSCEQNLNHDAMYWYRQDPGQGLRLIYYSQIVNDFQKGDIAEGYSVSREKKESFPLTVTSAQKNPTAFYLCATARRGDGNTEAFFGQGTRLTVV.

This chain uses TRBV5-1 with TRBJ2-7; a weak D match, TRBD1 (5 bases). This CDR3 region has 17 residues. Trimming took off 0 bases at V and 0 bases at J, with 16 bases between the two ends. From germline, CDR1 is SGHRS and CDR2 YFSETQ. CDR3 nucleotide sequence: TGCGCCAGCAGCTTGGCCCGCCCTACAGGCTACTCCTACGAGCAGTACTTC. Its protein product is CASSLARPTGYSYEQYF.

CDR3 DNA sequence: TGTGCCACCAGTGACCCGAGCTACGGCGGGAGCTCCTACAATGAGCAGTTCTTC. The encoded protein is CATSDPSYGGSSYNEQFF. The chain is built from TRBV24-1 and TRBJ2-1, with 7 bases that match TRBD2. V was pared by 4 bases and J by 0 bases, with 11 bases of the junction left unmatched. There are 18 residues in the CDR3. Per the germline V gene, CDR1 is KGHDR and CDR2 is SFDVKD.

The chain combines TRBV12-5 with TRBJ2-7, with D tentatively TRBD1 (5 bases). CDR1 and CDR2 (germline): LGHNT, FRNRAP. The CDR3 extends over 20 amino acids. Between the trimmed V and J ends, which lost 0 bases and 4 bases, there was a span of 28 bases. Here the CDR3 reads CASGLVPDLSGNLYVYEQYF. CDR3 in DNA: TGTGCTAGTGGTTTGGTACCTGACCTCTCAGGGAACTTGTACGTATACGAGCAGTACTTC. The complete variable domain, with remaining parts taken from reference TRBV12-5 and TRBJ2-7, reads DARVTQTPRHKVTEMGQEVTMRCQPILGHNTVFWYRQTMMQGLELLAYFRNRAPLDDSGMPKDRFSAEMPDATLATLKIQPSEPRDSAVYFCASGLVPDLSGNLYVYEQYFGPGTRLTVT.

V usage is TRBV27 and J usage is TRBJ2-6; maybe TRBD2 (5 bases). V gave up 5 bases and J gave up 1 base, with 21 bases separating them. The CDR3 covers 19 residues. CDR1 is MNHEY, CDR2 SMNVEV, per germline (reference sequence). CDR3: CASSPLREGMGSGANVLTF. DNA of the CDR3: TGTGCCAGCAGTCCCCTGCGAGAGGGCATGGGATCTGGGGCCAACGTCCTGACTTTC.

The chain employs TRBV9 and TRBJ2-1; 7 nucleotides agree with TRBD1. Trimming cost V 4 bases and J 5 bases; bases outside gene matches: 6. Per germline, CDR1 SGDLS and CDR2 YYNGEE. CDR3 length equals 14 residues. The DNA for the CDR3 is TGTGCCAGCAGCTCGGGACAGAGACACAATGAGCAGTTCTTC. Its translation: CASSSGQRHNEQFF.

The rearrangement joins TRBV27 to TRBJ2-7, with TRBD1 as a possible D gene (6 bases). Per germline, CDR1 MNHEY and CDR2 SMNVEV (reference sequence). V lost 4 bases and J lost 5, with 12 bases in between. This CDR3 region has 13 residues. This CDR3 is CASSYGQRNEQYF. The CDR3 nucleotides read TGTGCCAGCAGTTACGGACAGAGGAACGAGCAGTACTTC.

The V call is TRBV7-9, the J call TRBJ1-1; 7 nucleotides agree with TRBD1. Germline V gene data show CDR1 as SEHNR and CDR2 as FQNEAQ (reference sequence). With V trimmed by 5 bases and J by 1 base, 10 bases remained unmatched. The CDR3 is 16 amino acids. The DNA for the CDR3 is TGTGCCAGCAGCCACATGACAGGGATCGCGAACACTGAAGCTTTCTTT. Translation: CASSHMTGIANTEAFF.

The sample holds one count of this clone. V and J are TRBV21-1 and TRBJ2-7; TRBD2 is taken as the D call from the table, unchecked against the DNA. TRBV21-1 is a pseudogene locus. The length of the CDR3 is 19 residues. Written as DNA, the CDR3 is TGTGCCAGCAGCAAAGAGGCCGGACTAGCGGGATTTATCTCCTACGAGCAGTACTTC. It is translated as CASSKEAGLAGFISYEQYF.

The chain is built from TRBV28 and TRBJ2-4; TRBD2 agrees at 13 bases. CDR1 MDHEN and CDR2 SYDVKM come from the germline V gene. This CDR3 is 16 amino acids long. V lost 4 bases, J lost 3 bases, and 3 bases stayed unmatched. CDR3 residues: CASSSTSGGVKNIQYF. The CDR3 nucleotides read TGTGCCAGCAGTTCTACTAGCGGGGGGGTCAAAAACATTCAGTACTTC.

This chain connects TRBV19 to TRBJ2-2, with 7 bases identical to TRBD1. The CDR3 consists of 15 residues. With 6 bases clipped from V and 5 bases from J, the junction kept 9 bases outside the gene matches. Germline assignment: CDR1 LNHDA and CDR2 SQIVND (reference sequence). Here the CDR3 DNA reads TGTGCCAGTAGGGAAGACAGGGAACTAACCGGGGAGCTGTTTTTT. It yields the protein CASREDRELTGELFF.

This CDR3 is CAWGTGPNRPLHF. DNA of the CDR3: TGTGCCTGGGGGACAGGTCCCAATAGGCCCCTCCACTTT. This chain connects TRBV30 to TRBJ1-6; TRBD1 agrees at 8 bases. The CDR3 loop spans 13 amino acids. After removal of 5 bases from V and 13 bases from J, the junction contained 10 bases not matched to a gene. The V gene's germline CDR1 is GTSNPN and CDR2 SVGIG (reference sequence).

With respect to this clone: The same CDR3 also results from other DNA sequences found in this sample. The chain joins TRBV5-1 to TRBJ2-2; no clear D gene. Germline CDR1 SGHRS, CDR2 YFSETQ. The ends were cut back, 0 bases at V and 1 base at J, with 4 bases in the middle. This CDR3 comprises 14 residues. CDR3 sequence: CASSLGQNTGELFF. Written as DNA, the CDR3 is TGCGCCAGCAGCTTGGGGCAGAACACCGGGGAGCTGTTTTTT.

The chain joins TRBV11-3 to TRBJ2-3, with D maybe TRBD1 (5 bases). The CDR3 sequence is 17 residues long. The germline gives CDR1 SGHNT, CDR2 YENEEA. With 1 base removed from V and 2 bases from J, the gap between germline ends came to 16 bases. DNA for the CDR3: TGTGCCAGCAGCTTAGGGTATTTGGGCGGACACACAGATACGCAGTATTTT. Translating gives CASSLGYLGGHTDTQYF.

The chain combines TRBV5-4 with TRBJ1-2; D remains ambiguous. Germline CDR1 reads SGHNT; CDR2 reads YYREEE (reference sequence). Trimming left V 4 bases short and J 6 bases short, with 10 bases between. This CDR3 has 12 residues. CDR3 region: CASSRARDGYTF. The CDR3 DNA follows: TGTGCCAGCAGCCGTGCGAGGGATGGCTACACCTTC.

This chain links TRBV18 with TRBJ2-7; 10 nucleotides match TRBD1. Germline trimming cut 2 bases from V and 3 bases from J; bases unmatched to any gene: 4. CDR1 is KGHSH and CDR2 is LQKENI in the germline V gene. The CDR3 is 15 amino acids. CDR3 bases: TGTGCCAGCTCACCAGGTGGGACAGGGGTCTACGAGCAGTACTTC. Translation: CASSPGGTGVYEQYF.

J is TRBJ2-2 and V is TRBV11-3; 11 positions match TRBD2. This CDR3 spans 19 amino acids. Trimming at V came to 4 bases and at J to 10 bases, leaving 20 bases not matched to a gene. Germline V gene sequence: CDR1 SGHNT, CDR2 YENEEA. This CDR3 is CASSSPGLAGPFHPTELFF. Written as DNA, the CDR3 is TGTGCCAGCAGCTCTCCAGGACTAGCGGGCCCCTTCCACCCAACGGAGCTGTTTTTT.

The rearrangement links TRBV5-8 to TRBJ1-5, with 10 bases identical to TRBD1. The germline CDR1 and CDR2 sequences are SGHTS and YDEGEE. Trimming at V came to 2 bases and at J to 7 bases, leaving 9 bases not matched to a gene. The CDR3 has 16 amino acids. The chain's CDR3 is CASSLRQGAVRQPQHF. CDR3 sequence (DNA): TGTGCCAGCAGCTTAAGACAGGGGGCGGTCAGGCAGCCCCAGCATTTT.

The rearrangement links TRBV11-3 to TRBJ2-1; D might be TRBD1 (5 bases). The germline gives CDR1 SGHNT, CDR2 YENEEA. The CDR3 sequence is 15 residues long. V gave up 1 base and J gave up 6 bases, with 13 bases separating them. As DNA, the CDR3 is TGTGCCAGCAGCTTAGTTTCCACCAGGGCCAATGAGCAGTTCTTC. Its translation: CASSLVSTRANEQFF. Filled out from reference TRBV11-3 and TRBJ2-1, the complete variable domain reads EAGVVQSPRYKIIEKKQPVAFWCNPISGHNTLYWYLQNLGQGPELLIRYENEEAVDDSQLPKDRFSAERLKGVDSTLKIQPAELGDSAVYLCASSLVSTRANEQFFGPGTRLTVL.

This chain links TRBV10-2 with TRBJ2-7; TRBD2 aligns across 7 bases. V trimming: 10 bases; J trimming: 5 bases; junction bases outside the gene matches: 11. Germline V gene data show CDR1 as WSHSY and CDR2 as SAAADI. This CDR3 has 13 amino acids. CDR3 sequence reads: CATAGGSLHEQYF. CDR3 bases: TGCGCCACCGCCGGGGGGAGCCTCCACGAGCAGTACTTC.

The chain recombines TRBV6-1 with TRBJ2-7; 8 nucleotides align to TRBD1. The CDR3 has 14 residues. The V and J ends lost 3 bases and 10 bases, in that order; junction bases with no gene match: 11. Per germline, CDR1 MNHNS and CDR2 SASEGT. Here the CDR3 DNA reads TGTGCCAGCAGTGATATTCGGACAGGGTCTGGTCAGTACTTC. Its protein is CASSDIRTGSGQYF.

The V gene is TRBV5-1, the J gene TRBJ1-2; 11 bases match TRBD1. This CDR3 spans 14 amino acids. From germline, CDR1 is SGHRS and CDR2 YFSETQ. V lost 7 bases, J lost 4 bases, and 6 bases stayed unmatched. This CDR3 reads CASADRGPVYGYTF. Here the CDR3 DNA reads TGCGCCAGCGCGGACAGGGGGCCTGTCTATGGCTACACCTTC.

The chain uses TRBV10-1 and TRBJ2-5, with a possible D match to TRBD2 (5 bases). V lost 3 bases and J lost 4, with 27 bases in between. The CDR3 loop spans 19 amino acids. The V gene's germline CDR1 is WNHNN and CDR2 SYGVQD (reference sequence). In DNA, the CDR3 is TGCGCCAGCAGTGAAGGAGGCTCCCGTCTCCGACCTGGGCGAGAGACCCAGTACTTC. Its translation: CASSEGGSRLRPGRETQYF.

In this sample, this clone turned up once. The chain is built from TRBV7-9 and TRBJ1-5; the D gene is possibly TRBD1 (6 bases). Germline CDR1 SEHNR, CDR2 FQNEAQ (reference sequence). This CDR3 is 16 amino acids long. V dropped 2 bases and J dropped 3 bases, with 14 bases sitting between them. The CDR3 DNA reads TGTGCCAGCAGCTTAAATTCAGGACAGTCCAATCAGCCCCAGCATTTT. Translated, it gives CASSLNSGQSNQPQHF.

V is TRBV5-1 and J is TRBJ1-1; TRBD1 matches 7 bases. Germline V gives CDR1 SGHRS, CDR2 YFSETQ. The V and J ends lost 3 bases and 4 bases, in that order; junction bases with no gene match: 6. The CDR3 consists of 14 residues. The chain's CDR3 is CASSSQGGGTEAFF. The CDR3 bases are TGCGCCAGCAGCTCCCAGGGGGGCGGCACTGAAGCTTTCTTT. The full variable domain, in which reference TRBV5-1 and TRBJ1-1 provide the parts outside the CDR3, is KAGVTQTPRYLIKTRGQQVTLSCSPISGHRSVSWYQQTPGQGLQFLFEYFSETQRNKGNFPGRFSGRQFSNSRSEMNVSTLELGDSALYLCASSSQGGGTEAFFGQGTRLTVV.

This clone was seen only once. CDR3 residues: CSVARGTETQYF. The CDR3 nucleotides are TGCAGCGTTGCCAGGGGAACAGAGACCCAGTACTTC. The chain employs TRBV29-1 and TRBJ2-5; maybe TRBD1 (6 bases). Trimming shortened V by 4 bases and J by 4 bases, and 10 bases separated the two germline ends. CDR1 and CDR2 (germline): SQVTM, ANQGSEA. The CDR3 has 12 amino acids.

The chain carries TRBV24-1 and TRBJ1-5, with 7 bases matching TRBD1. The CDR3 loop spans 15 amino acids. After removal of 5 bases from V and 3 bases from J, the junction contained 6 bases not matched to a gene. Germline CDR1 KGHDR, CDR2 SFDVKD. The CDR3 protein is CATSARDSLNQPQHF. CDR3 DNA sequence: TGTGCCACCAGTGCCCGGGACAGCCTCAATCAGCCCCAGCATTTT.